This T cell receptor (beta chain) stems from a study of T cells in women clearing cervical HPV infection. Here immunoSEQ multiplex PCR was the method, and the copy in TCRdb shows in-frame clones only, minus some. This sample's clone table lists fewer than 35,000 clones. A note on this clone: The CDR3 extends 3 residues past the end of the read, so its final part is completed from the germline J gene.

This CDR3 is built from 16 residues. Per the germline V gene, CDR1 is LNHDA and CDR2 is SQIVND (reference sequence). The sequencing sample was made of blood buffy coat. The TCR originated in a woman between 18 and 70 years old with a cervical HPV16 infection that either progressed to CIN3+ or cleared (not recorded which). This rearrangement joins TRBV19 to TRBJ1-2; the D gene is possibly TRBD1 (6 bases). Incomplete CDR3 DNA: TGTGCCAGTACAGGGGCTCTAGCGGGAGAGAGGAATGAC. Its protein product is CASTGALAGERND. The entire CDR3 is CASTGALAGERNDYTF. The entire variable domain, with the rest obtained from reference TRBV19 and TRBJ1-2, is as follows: DGGITQSPKYLFRKEGQNVTLSCEQNLNHDAMYWYRQDPGQGLRLIYYSQIVNDFQKGDIAEGYSVSREKKESFPLTVTSAQKNPTAFYLCASTGALAGERNDYTFGSGTRLTVV.